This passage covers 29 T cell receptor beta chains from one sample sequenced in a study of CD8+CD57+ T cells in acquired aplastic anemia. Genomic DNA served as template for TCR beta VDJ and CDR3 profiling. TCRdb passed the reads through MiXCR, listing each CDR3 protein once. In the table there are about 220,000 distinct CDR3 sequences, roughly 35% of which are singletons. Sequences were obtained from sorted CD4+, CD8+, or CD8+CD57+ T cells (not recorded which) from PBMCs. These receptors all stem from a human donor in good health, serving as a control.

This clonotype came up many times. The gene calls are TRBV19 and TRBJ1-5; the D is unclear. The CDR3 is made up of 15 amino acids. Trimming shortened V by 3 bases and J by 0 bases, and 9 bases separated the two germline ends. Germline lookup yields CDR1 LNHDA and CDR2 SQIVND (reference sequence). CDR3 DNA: TGTGCCAGTAGTATCCCCGGGAGTAGCAATCAGCCCCAGCATTTT. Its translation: CASSIPGSSNQPQHF.

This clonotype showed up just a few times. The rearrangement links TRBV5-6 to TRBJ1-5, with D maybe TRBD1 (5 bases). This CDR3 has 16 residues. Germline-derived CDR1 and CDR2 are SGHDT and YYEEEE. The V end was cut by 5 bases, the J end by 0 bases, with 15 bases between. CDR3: CASSSTGVGSNQPQHF. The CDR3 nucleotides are TGTGCCAGCAGTTCTACGGGGGTGGGTAGCAATCAGCCCCAGCATTTT.

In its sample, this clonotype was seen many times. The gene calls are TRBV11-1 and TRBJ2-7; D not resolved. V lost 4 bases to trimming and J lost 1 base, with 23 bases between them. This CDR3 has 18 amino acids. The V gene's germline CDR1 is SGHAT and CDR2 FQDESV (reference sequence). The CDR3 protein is CASSYYKWGIPFSYEQYF. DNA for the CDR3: TGTGCCAGCAGCTACTACAAGTGGGGTATTCCTTTTTCCTACGAGCAGTACTTC.

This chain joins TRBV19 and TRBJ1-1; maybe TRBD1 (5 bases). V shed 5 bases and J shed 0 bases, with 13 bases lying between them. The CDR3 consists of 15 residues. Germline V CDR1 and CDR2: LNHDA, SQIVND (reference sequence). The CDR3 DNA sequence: TGTGCCAGTAGTGCCACAGGTTCCCTGAACACTGAAGCTTTCTTT. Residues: CASSATGSLNTEAFF.

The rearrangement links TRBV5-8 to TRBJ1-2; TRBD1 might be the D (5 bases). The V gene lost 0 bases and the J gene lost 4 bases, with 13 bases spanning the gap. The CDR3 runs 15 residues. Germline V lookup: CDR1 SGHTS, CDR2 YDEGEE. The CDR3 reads CASSLGVSGGYGYTF. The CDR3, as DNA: TGTGCCAGCAGCTTGGGGGTGTCGGGGGGCTATGGCTACACCTTC.

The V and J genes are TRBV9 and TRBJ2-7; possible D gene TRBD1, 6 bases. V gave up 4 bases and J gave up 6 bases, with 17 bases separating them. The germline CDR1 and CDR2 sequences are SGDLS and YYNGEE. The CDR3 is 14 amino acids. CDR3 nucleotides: TGTGCCAGCAGCCCCGGGTTACAGGGATCCGAGCAGTACTTC. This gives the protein CASSPGLQGSEQYF.

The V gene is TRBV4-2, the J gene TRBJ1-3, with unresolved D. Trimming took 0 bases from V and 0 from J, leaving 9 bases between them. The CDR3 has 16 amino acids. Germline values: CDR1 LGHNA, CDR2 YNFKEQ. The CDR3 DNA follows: TGTGCCAGCAGCCAAGATCTAGGCAGCTCTGGAAACACCATATATTTT. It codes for CASSQDLGSSGNTIYF.

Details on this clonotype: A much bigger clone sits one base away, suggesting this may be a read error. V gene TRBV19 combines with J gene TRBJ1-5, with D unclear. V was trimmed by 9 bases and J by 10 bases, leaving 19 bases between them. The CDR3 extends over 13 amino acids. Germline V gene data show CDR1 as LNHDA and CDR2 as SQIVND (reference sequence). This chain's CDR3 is CASSFFGSPPQHF. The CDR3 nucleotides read TGTGCCAGCAGTTTCTTCGGCTCCCCCCCCCAGCATTTT. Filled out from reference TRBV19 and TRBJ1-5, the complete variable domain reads DGGITQSPKYLFRKEGQNVTLSCEQNLNHDAMYWYRQDPGQGLRLIYYSQIVNDFQKGDIAEGYSVSREKKESFPLTVTSAQKNPTAFYLCASSFFGSPPQHFGDGTRLSIL.

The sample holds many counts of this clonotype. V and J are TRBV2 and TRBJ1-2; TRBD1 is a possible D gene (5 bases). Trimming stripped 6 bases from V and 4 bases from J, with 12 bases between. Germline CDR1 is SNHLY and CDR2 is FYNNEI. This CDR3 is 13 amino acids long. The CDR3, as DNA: TGTGCCAGCAGGGGGGACGCAGGCTATGGCTACACCTTC. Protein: CASRGDAGYGYTF.

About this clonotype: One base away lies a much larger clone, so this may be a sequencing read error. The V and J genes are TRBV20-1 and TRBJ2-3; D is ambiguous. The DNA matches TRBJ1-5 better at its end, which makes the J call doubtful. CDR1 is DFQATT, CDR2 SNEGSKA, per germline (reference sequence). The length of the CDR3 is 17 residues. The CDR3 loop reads CSATILPTLTDTDTQHF. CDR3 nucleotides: TGCAGTGCTACCATACTTCCGACCCTCACCGACACAGATACGCAGCATTTT.

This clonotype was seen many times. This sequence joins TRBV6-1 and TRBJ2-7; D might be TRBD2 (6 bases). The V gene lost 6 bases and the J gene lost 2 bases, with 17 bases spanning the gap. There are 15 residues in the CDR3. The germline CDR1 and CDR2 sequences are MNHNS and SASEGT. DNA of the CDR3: TGTGCCAGCAGCGGAACCCCCGGGGGAACCTACGAGCAGTACTTC. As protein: CASSGTPGGTYEQYF.

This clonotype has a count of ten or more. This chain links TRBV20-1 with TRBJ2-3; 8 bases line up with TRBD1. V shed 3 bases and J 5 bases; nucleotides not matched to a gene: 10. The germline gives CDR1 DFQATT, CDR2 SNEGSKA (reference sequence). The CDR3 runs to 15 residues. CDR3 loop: CSASRRRGQEDTQYF. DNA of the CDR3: TGCAGTGCTAGTCGGCGCAGGGGGCAGGAAGATACGCAGTATTTT.

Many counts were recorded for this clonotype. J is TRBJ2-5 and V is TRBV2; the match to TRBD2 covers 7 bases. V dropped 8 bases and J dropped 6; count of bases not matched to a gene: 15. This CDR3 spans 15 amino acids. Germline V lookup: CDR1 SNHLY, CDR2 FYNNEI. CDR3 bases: TGTGCCAGCGGAGCCGGACTAGTCATGACAAAGACCCAGTACTTC. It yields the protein CASGAGLVMTKTQYF.

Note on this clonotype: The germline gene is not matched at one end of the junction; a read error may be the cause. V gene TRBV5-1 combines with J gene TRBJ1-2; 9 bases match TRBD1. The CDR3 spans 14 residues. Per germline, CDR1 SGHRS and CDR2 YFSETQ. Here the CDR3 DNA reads TGCGCTAGCAACACGGGACAGGGAGATTATGGCTACACCTTC. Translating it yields CASNTGQGDYGYTF.

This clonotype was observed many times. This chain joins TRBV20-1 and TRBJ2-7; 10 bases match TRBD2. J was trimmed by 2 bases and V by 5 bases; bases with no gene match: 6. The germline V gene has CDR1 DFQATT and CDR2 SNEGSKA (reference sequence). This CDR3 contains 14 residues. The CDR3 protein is CSARLAGVPYEQYF. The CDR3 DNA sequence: TGCAGTGCTCGTCTAGCGGGAGTACCCTACGAGCAGTACTTC.

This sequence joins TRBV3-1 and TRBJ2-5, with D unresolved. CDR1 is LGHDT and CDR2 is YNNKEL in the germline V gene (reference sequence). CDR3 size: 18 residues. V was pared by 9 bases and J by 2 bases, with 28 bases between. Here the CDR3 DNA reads TGTGCCAGTGCCCCTTTGCTAAGACCCCCTTACAAACAAGAGACCCAGTACTTC. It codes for CASAPLLRPPYKQETQYF.

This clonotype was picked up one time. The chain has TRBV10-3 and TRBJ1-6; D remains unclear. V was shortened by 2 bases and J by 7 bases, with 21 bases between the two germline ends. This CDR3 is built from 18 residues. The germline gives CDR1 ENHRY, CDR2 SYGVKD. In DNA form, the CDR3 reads TGTGCCATCAGTGAGGGCGGGGTAGGGCTCCGTCAAAATTCACCCCTCCACTTT. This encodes CAISEGGVGLRQNSPLHF.

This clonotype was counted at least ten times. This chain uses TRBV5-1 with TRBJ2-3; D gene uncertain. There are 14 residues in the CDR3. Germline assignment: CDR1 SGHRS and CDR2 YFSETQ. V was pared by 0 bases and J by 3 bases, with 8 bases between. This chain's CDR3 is CASSLVLGTDTQYF. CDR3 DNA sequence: TGCGCCAGCAGCTTGGTATTAGGGACAGATACGCAGTATTTT.

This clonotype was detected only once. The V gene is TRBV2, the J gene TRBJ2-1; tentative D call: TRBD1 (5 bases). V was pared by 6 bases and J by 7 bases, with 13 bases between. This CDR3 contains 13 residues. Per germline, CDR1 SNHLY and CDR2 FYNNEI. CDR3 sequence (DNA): TGTGCCAGCAGGGACACCCAGAAGAATGAGCAGTTCTTC. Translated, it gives CASRDTQKNEQFF.

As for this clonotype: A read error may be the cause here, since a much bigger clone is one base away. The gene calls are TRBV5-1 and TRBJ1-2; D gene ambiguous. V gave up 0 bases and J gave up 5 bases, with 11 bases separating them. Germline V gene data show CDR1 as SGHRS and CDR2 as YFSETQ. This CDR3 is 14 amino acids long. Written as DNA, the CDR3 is TGCGCCAGCAGCTTGGAGGACCAGCCGTATGGCTACACCTTC. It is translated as CASSLEDQPYGYTF. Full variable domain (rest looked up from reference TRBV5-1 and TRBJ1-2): KAGVTQTPRYLIKTRGQQVTLSCSPISGHRSVSWYQQTPGQGLQFLFEYFSETQRNKGNFPGRFSGRQFSNSRSEMNVSTLELGDSALYLCASSLEDQPYGYTFGSGTRLTVV.

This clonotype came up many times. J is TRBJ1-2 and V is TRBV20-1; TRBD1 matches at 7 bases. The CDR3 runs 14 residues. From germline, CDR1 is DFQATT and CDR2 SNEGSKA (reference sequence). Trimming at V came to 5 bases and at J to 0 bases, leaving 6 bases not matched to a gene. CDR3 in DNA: TGCAGTGCTCACCCGGGACAGTCTAACTATGGCTACACCTTC. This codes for CSAHPGQSNYGYTF.

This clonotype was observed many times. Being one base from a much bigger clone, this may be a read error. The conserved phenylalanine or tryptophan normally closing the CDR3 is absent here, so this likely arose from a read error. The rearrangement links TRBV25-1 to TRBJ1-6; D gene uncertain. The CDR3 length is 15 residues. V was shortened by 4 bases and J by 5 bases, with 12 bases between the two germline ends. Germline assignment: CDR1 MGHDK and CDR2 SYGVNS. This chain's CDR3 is CASSALGRHNSPLHL. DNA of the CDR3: TGTGCCAGCAGTGCCCTAGGGCGACATAATTCACCCCTCCACCTT.

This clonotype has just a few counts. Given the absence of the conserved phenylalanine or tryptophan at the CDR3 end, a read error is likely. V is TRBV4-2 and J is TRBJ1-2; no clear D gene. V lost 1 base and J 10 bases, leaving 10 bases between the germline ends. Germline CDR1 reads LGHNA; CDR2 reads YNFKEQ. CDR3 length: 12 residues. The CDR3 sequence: CASSQVIGDYTL. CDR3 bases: TGTGCCAGCAGCCAAGTGATCGGTGACTACACCCTC.

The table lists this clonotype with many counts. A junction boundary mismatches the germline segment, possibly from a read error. As DNA, the CDR3 is TGTGCCAGCTCTTCAGAAGGGGGTAAAAGGCCCCGATTT. Residues: CASSSEGGKRPRF. The V call is TRBV7-3, the J call TRBJ1-1; weak D call: TRBD1 (6 bases). The germline CDR1 and CDR2 sequences are SGHTA and FQGTGA. The CDR3 totals 13 residues.

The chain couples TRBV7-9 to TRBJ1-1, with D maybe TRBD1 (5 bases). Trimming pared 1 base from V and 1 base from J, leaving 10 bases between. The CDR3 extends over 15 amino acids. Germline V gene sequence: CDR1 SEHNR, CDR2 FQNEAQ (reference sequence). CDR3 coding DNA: TGTGCCAGCAGCTTAGTTCGGACATCGAACACTGAAGCTTTCTTT. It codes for CASSLVRTSNTEAFF.

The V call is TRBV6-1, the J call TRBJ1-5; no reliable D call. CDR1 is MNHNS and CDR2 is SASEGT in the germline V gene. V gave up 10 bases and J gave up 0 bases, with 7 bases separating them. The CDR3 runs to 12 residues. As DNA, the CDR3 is TGTGCCATCAGCGTTAGCAATCAGCCCCAGCATTTT. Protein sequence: CAISVSNQPQHF.

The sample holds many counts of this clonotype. The CDR3 spells CASSVAAVPSYEQYF. For the CDR3, the DNA is TGTGCCAGCAGCGTAGCGGCAGTTCCCTCGTACGAGCAGTACTTC. V and J are TRBV9 and TRBJ2-7; D gene unclear. The length of the CDR3 is 15 residues. Per the germline V gene, CDR1 is SGDLS and CDR2 is YYNGEE. The ends were cut back, 0 bases at V and 4 bases at J, with 14 bases in the middle.

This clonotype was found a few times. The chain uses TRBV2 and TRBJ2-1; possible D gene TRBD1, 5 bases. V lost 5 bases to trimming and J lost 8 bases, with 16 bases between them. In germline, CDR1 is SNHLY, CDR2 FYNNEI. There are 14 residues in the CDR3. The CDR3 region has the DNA TGTGCCAGCAGTCCCCCCCAGGGATACGATGAGCAGTTCTTC. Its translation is CASSPPQGYDEQFF.

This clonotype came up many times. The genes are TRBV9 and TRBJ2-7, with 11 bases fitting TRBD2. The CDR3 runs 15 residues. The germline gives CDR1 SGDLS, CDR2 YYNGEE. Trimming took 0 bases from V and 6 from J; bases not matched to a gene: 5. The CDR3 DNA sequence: TGTGCCAGCAGCGTAGCTCCTAGCGGGGGGCGCGAGCAGTACTTC. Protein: CASSVAPSGGREQYF.